This T cell receptor beta chain was sequenced during a study of blood T cells in healthy people across ages. Study conclusions and caveats: Across the age range, TCR beta diversity per million T cells fell in a roughly linear way.

Germline V CDR1 and CDR2: MGHDK, SYGVNS. The CDR3 is 17 amino acids. Sample-barcoded 5' priming and a J-beta primer mix drove a second PCR of roughly 6 to 12 cycles. TCRdb passed the 5' RACE reads through MiXCR, listing each CDR3 protein once. The data show about 830,000 distinct CDR3 sequences, 58% seen once. Notes on this clonotype: Its specificity is unknown.

The origin of this receptor is a man aged 30 to 39 in good health. The chain joins TRBV25-1 to TRBJ2-4; 9 bases line up with TRBD1. The J call is uncertain, as TRBJ2-7 better fits the DNA end. The sequenced material came from blood. CDR3 loop: CASSEKKGQGGAYEQYF. The CDR3 bases are TGTGCCAGCAGTGAAAAAAAGGGACAGGGTGGGGCCTACGAGCAGTACTTC.